This paragraph reports one TCR beta chain. Its antigen is currently unknown. The protocol was immunoSEQ multiplex PCR, while the TCRdb copy is restricted to in-frame clones and leaves out a portion. The repertoire holds some 1,600,000 clones, with approximately 98% as singletons. The CDR3 runs to 14 residues. CDR1 MNHNS and CDR2 SASEGT come from the germline V gene. Trimming pared 7 bases from V and 4 bases from J, leaving 13 bases between. The data are from a study of shared clonotypes between healthy human individuals. Notes on the study in general: Some naive CD4 clonotypes, roughly 5%, turned up in common across a few donors.

The TCR comes from a man younger than 45 in good health. The sequencing input was naive CD4+ T cells sorted from blood. Stated subset: CD45RA+ positively selected. The chain employs TRBV6-1 and TRBJ1-4; D remains unclear. CDR3 in amino acids: CASTKGRVNEKLFF. The CDR3 nucleotides read TGTGCCAGCACCAAGGGAAGGGTTAATGAAAAACTGTTTTTT.